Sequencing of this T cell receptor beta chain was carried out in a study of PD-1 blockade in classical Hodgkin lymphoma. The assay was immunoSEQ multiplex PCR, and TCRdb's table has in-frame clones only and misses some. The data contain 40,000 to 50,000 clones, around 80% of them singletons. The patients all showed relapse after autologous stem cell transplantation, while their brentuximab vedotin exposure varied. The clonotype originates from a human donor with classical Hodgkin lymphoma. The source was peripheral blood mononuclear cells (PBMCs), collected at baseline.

CDR3 loop: CASSSSPPEAFF. DNA of the CDR3: TGTGCCAGCAGCTCTTCCCCACCTGAAGCTTTCTTT. This chain connects TRBV6-5 to TRBJ1-1; no clear D gene. V was trimmed by 6 bases and J by 6 bases, leaving 11 bases between them. The CDR3 runs 12 residues. From germline, CDR1 is MNHEY and CDR2 SVGAGI.